This T cell receptor beta chain was recovered during a study of early T cells in non-severe SARS-CoV-2 infection. Study-level results: Private and CD4 specificities were missed by VDJdb matching, skewed to anti-spike CD8.

Note on this clonotype: Its antigen is still unknown.

Individual cDNA molecules were tagged with unique molecular identifiers, the study reported. A single record per CDR3 protein comes from TCRdb applying MiXCR to the 5' RACE reads. The data show 85,000 to 95,000 distinct CDR3 sequences, about 15% seen once. The sequenced material came from whole blood. This TCR was sampled from an adult who was a healthcare worker with PCR-confirmed SARS-CoV-2 infection or an uninfected control (not recorded which).

The DNA for the CDR3 is TGTGCCAGCAGCAAAAGGAAGGACAGGTTCTCCTACGAGCAGTACGTC. It codes for CASSKRKDRFSYEQYV. The gene calls are TRBV21-1 and TRBJ2-7; the tabulated D call, TRBD1, remains unverified against the DNA. TRBV21-1 is shown as a pseudogene. The length of the CDR3 is 16 residues.